This T cell receptor beta chain comes out of a study of vaccination effects on CD4 cells after COVID-19. Germline CDR1 and CDR2: SEHNR and FQNEAQ (reference sequence). Trimming at V came to 3 bases and at J to 2 bases, leaving 12 bases not matched to a gene. This CDR3 spans 17 amino acids. Before any sequencing was done, the ViraFEST assay used viral peptide pools to expand antigen-specific CD4+ T cells. When around ten days of culture had elapsed, CD4+ T cells were isolated. Confirmation by PCR established that the person had SARS-CoV-2 infection between March and December 2020. Cultivation was performed at around 2 million PBMC per well with around 9.3 IU/ml IL-2 and 10 ug/ml peptides added. Cells had half their medium changed to IL-2 medium on days 3 and 7. Measured with immunoSEQ multiplex PCR; TCRdb has only the in-frame clones, and not every one. The sample holds around 53,000 clones; roughly three quarters are singletons and the top ten take about 5%.

Turning to this clone: Antigen unknown.

Study observations and caveats: Marked clonal contraction of both clone types appeared late after vaccination.

The clonotype comes from a human donor who had a prior SARS-CoV-2 infection. This sample comprised CD4+ T cells from PBMCs cultured with HIV peptides, obtained before COVID-19 vaccination. Stated subset: HIV-1 Nef peptide pool negative control/reference culture. The chain couples TRBV7-9 to TRBJ1-1; 7 bases agree with TRBD1. CDR3 bases: TGTGCCAGCAGCTTGGACCCCAGACAGGGTTATAACACTGAAGCTTTCTTT. Its translation is CASSLDPRQGYNTEAFF.